Reported below is one TCR beta chain. What it binds is not known. The data are from a study of T cell responses to AZD1222 COVID-19 vaccine. Notes on the study in general: It was only a handful of AZD1222 recipients who were seropositive at baseline. White British ancestry dominated among donors, who included more females, and clonal diversity was possibly underestimated. It was only after the peak T cell response that any repertoires were sampled.

After removal of 2 bases from V and 5 bases from J, the junction contained 5 bases not matched to a gene. CDR3 length: 14 residues. The germline V gene encodes CDR1 GTSNPN and CDR2 SVGIG (reference sequence). The assay was immunoSEQ multiplex PCR, and TCRdb's table has in-frame clones only and misses some. The table lists 90,000 to 120,000 clones, about 92% of them singletons. The chain uses TRBV30 and TRBJ1-4; 7 nucleotides line up with TRBD1. The source was peripheral blood, collected 28 days after the second AZD1222 dose. The clonotype originates from an adult who received the AZD1222 COVID-19 vaccine. The CDR3 spells CAWSRTGINEKLFF. CDR3 sequence (DNA): TGTGCCTGGAGTCGGACAGGTATAAATGAAAAACTGTTTTTT. The full variable domain, in which reference TRBV30 and TRBJ1-4 provide the parts outside the CDR3, is SQTIHQWPATLVQPVGSPLSLECTVEGTSNPNLYWYRQAAGRGLQLLFYSVGIGQISSEVPQNLSASRPQDRQFILSSKKLLLSDSGFYLCAWSRTGINEKLFFGSGTQLSVL.